This note documents a single TCR beta chain sequence. The antigen is not known. Measured with immunoSEQ multiplex PCR; TCRdb has only the in-frame clones, and not every one. Among 250,000 to 400,000 clones, roughly 88% were seen once, and the ten largest hold approximately 0.96%. These data belong to a study of cytomegalovirus exposure and HLA in healthy donors. General study results and limits: Specific recognition of CMV antigens was confirmed in vitro for a few chains (all CMV-associated). Listed as cytomegalovirus-associated were more than 150 TCR beta chains. Rare TCR sequences dominated, though some public TCRs recurred in many donors. The classifier was said to identify cytomegalovirus status with high specificity and sensitivity.

J lost 3 bases, V lost 2 bases, and 6 bases had no gene match. CDR1 is SGHTA and CDR2 is FQGNSA in the germline V gene. The CDR3 loop spans 17 amino acids. The chain carries TRBV7-2 and TRBJ2-6; 8 nucleotides match TRBD2. This receptor was identified in a man aged 25 to 40 in good health and CMV-seronegative. Input material: PBMCs. This CDR3 reads CASSLFGGAGGANVLTF. CDR3 bases: TGTGCCAGCAGCTTATTCGGGGGGGCGGGTGGGGCCAACGTCCTGACTTTC.